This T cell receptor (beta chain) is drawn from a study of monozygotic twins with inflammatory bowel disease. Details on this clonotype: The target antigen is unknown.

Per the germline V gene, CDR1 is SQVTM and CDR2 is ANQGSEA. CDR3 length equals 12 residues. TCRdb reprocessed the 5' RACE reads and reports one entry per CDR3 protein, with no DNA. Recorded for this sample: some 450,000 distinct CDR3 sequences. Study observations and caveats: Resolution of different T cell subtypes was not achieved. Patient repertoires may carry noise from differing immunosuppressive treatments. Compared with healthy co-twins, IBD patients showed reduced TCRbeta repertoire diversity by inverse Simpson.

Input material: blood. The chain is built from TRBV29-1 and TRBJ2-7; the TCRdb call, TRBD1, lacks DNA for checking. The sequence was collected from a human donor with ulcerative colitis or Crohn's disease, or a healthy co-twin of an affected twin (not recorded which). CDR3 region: CSVGHDSYEQYF.